This T cell receptor (beta chain) is from a study of blood T cell repertoires in COVID-19. Overall study context: Samples came from the United States, Italy and Spain, spanning acute and convalescent COVID-19. PBMCs, B-cell-depleted T cells, or T cells provided the cDNA or gDNA that made up the material.

Original processing notes: For nucleated cells, counts were estimated from reference gene primer amplification. TCRdb keeps only in-frame clones here, not all; method: immunoSEQ multiplex PCR. Clone size and the V and J calls come from that table; the DNA yielded D and trimming. The table has fewer than 200,000 clones, over 80% seen once; the top ten hold roughly 1.5%. This clone was detected only once. Germline loops: CDR1 SGHDT, CDR2 YYEEEE. V was shortened by 4 bases and J by 1 base, with 9 bases between the two germline ends. The CDR3 runs 14 residues. The clonotype comes from a woman in her 50s with acute or convalescent COVID-19. The chain links TRBV5-6 to TRBJ2-1; D may be TRBD1 (6 bases). The specimen was peripheral blood. CDR3 coding DNA: TGTGCCAGCAGCGAGGGGACATCCTACAATGAGCAGTTCTTC. Protein sequence: CASSEGTSYNEQFF.